This record looks at one T cell receptor (beta chain) sequence and its context. Original handling: Reference gene primer amplification in the assay estimated nucleated cell counts. Clones were sequenced by immunoSEQ multiplex PCR, and TCRdb holds only the in-frame ones, with some missing. V and J calls and clone size are copied from that table; D and trimming were computed from the DNA. The sample holds around 250,000 clones, about 83% seen once. The sample originates from a study of blood T cell repertoires in COVID-19. As for the study in general: Samples of COVID-19 (acute and convalescent) were obtained from the United States, Italy and Spain. From T cells, B-cell-depleted T cells, or PBMCs came the material, which was cDNA or gDNA.

Seattle cases were enrolled at active infection and followed longitudinally. This TCR derives from a woman older than 75 with COVID-19, enrolled during active disease. The sequencing sample was made of peripheral blood.

CDR3 amino acids: CASSQGPSLETQYF. CDR3 DNA sequence: TGTGCCAGCAGCCAAGGCCCTAGTTTAGAGACCCAGTACTTC. The V call is TRBV4-2, the J call TRBJ2-5; D is ambiguous. CDR3 length: 14 amino acids. V lost 1 base, J lost 4 bases, and 10 bases lay in between. Germline values: CDR1 LGHNA, CDR2 YNFKEQ.